This T cell receptor (beta chain) was sequenced in a study of CXCR3-negative and CXCR3-positive naive CD8 T cells (dated by TCRdb to about 2019). Context from the whole study: In total, approximately 140 million TRB reads were obtained, which works out to roughly 1.5 +/- 0.3 million reads per library. Diversity and physicochemical repertoire analyses were performed on about a dozen donors pooled from two independent experiments. Naive subsets from five or six donors and memory cells from 3 donors were included in the TRBV-TRBJ cluster analysis. General conclusions and limits of the study: Freshly isolated PBMCs were used for most assays because CXCR3 expression went down partially after cryopreservation. Repertoire diversity was comparably high in both naive subsets but much lower in memory CD8+ T cells. TRB CDR3s from CXCR3-positive naive cells showed higher hydrophobicity (lower Kidera factor 4), lower energy, and higher strength and volume indices than CXCR3-negative naive cells. Because surface CD5, which has been linked to self-reactivity in mice, was comparable between naive subsets, TCR interaction strength was also inferred from TRB CDR3 physicochemical properties. Similar TRBV-TRBJ usage was shown by naive CXCR3-negative and CXCR3-positive cells from the same donor, whereas distinct patterns were shown by memory cells.

Sequencing used a NextSeq 550. The Human TCR Profiling Kit (MiLaboratory) was used to prepare UMI-labeled 5' RACE TRB cDNA libraries. The full amount of extracted RNA was used for cDNA synthesis, and the full amount of resulting cDNA was used for PCR amplification. Libraries were prepared in parallel with an identical number of PCR cycles. The authors' analysis ran thus. With a minimum of two reads required per UMI, MIGEC and MiXCR pulled out about 57,000 +/- 9,900 unique UMI-labeled TRB cDNA molecules from each library. On average, about 40,000 +/- 10,000 functional in-frame TRB CDR3 nucleotide clonotypes lacking stop codons were found per library. After downsampling to 5000 UMI-labeled TRB molecules per sample, diversity metrics, including normalized Shannon-Wiener and Chao1, were computed in VDJtools. For the central five CDR3 residues, VDJtools calculated physicochemical properties weighted by clonotype size, namely interaction energy, strength, volume and Kidera factor 4. Following reprocessing of the reads by TCRdb, the data hold one row per CDR3 protein sequence and no DNA is available. V and J calls and clone size were set by TCRdb, not the authors. The sample's clone listing holds approximately 88,000 distinct CDR3 sequences. The top ten clones comprise approximately 0.53% of the sample.

For every CD8+ T cell subset, over 250,000 cells were flow-sorted straight into RLT lysis buffer, and each subset was sorted in triplicate. Naive CD8+ T cells were defined stringently as CD45RO-CCR7+CD27+CD95- to exclude memory contaminants. Peripheral blood mononuclear cells were isolated from buffy coats using standard density gradient centrifugation. Naive CXCR3-negative and CXCR3-positive CD8+ T cells were flow-sorted on a FACSAria III. An RNeasy Mini Kit was used to extract total RNA from the sorted cells. Via the germline V gene, CDR1 is SGHDT and CDR2 YYEEEE. The CDR3 runs 15 residues from the cysteine to the phenylalanine. This entry has no DNA. Regarding this clonotype: Its target antigen remains unknown.

The rearrangement joined TRBV5-6 to TRBJ2-2. Material: naive CXCR3+ CD8+ T cells from blood. The intended sense of this specimen's cell subset or site label: CD45RO-CCR7+CD27+CD95- naive CD8+ T cells expressing CXCR3 (TNR3+). This receptor was identified in a human donor in good health. Some clones in this sample may be carry-over from other donors' samples. This receptor has the CDR3 CASSLALAYTGELFF. The full variable domain, with segments outside the CDR3 supplied by the reference TRBV5-6 and TRBJ2-2 proteins, appears as DAGVTQSPTHLIKTRGQQVTLRCSPKSGHDTVSWYQQALGQGPQFIFQYYEEEERQRGNFPDRFSGHQFPNYSSELNVNALLLGDSALYLCASSLALAYTGELFFGEGSRLTVL.